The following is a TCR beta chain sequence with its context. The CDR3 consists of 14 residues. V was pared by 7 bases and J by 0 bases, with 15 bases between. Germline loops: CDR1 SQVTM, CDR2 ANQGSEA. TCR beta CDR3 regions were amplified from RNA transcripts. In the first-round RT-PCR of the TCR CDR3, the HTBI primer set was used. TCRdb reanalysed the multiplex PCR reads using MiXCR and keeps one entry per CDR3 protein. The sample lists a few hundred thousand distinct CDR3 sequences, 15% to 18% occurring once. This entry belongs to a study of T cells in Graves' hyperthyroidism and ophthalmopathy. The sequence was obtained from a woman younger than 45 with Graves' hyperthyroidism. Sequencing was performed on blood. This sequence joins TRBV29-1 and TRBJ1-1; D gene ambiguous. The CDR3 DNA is TGCAGCGGGGGTTCTCTCCGCATGAACACTGAAGCTTTCTTT. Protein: CSGGSLRMNTEAFF.